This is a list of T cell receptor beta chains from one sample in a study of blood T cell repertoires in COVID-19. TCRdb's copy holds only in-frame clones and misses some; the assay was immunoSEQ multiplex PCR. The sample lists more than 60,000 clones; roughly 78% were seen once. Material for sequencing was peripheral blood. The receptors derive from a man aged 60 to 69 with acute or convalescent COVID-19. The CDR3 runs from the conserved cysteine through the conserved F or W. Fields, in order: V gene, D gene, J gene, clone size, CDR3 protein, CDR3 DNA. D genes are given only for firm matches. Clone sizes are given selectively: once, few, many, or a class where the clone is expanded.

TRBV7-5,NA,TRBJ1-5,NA,CARLPSRHINQPQHF,TGTGCCCGCCTCCCCTCCAGACACATCAATCAGCCCCAGCATTTT
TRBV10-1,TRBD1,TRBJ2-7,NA,CASPRSGQGADEQYF,TGCGCCAGCCCTAGGTCAGGACAGGGGGCGGACGAGCAGTACTTC
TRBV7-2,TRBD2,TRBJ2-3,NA,CASSLVGGRIADTQYF,TGTGCCAGCAGCTTAGTGGGCGGGAGGATAGCAGATACGCAGTATTTT
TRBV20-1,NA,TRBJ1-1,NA,CSARTGLEAFF,TGCAGTGCTAGGACGGGACTTGAAGCTTTCTTT
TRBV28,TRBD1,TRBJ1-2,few,CASSYPGQGLGYTF,TGTGCCAGCAGCTATCCAGGACAGGGCCTTGGCTACACCTTC
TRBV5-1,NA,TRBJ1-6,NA,CASSLAAAAEGSPLHF,TGCGCCAGCAGCTTGGCCGCGGCAGCCGAGGGTTCACCCCTCCACTTT
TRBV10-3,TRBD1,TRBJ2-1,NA,CAIARGLGNEQFF,TGTGCCATCGCCAGGGGGCTCGGTAATGAGCAGTTCTTC
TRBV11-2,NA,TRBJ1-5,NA,CASSLDGPQQPQHF,TGTGCCAGCAGCTTAGATGGGCCCCAGCAGCCCCAGCATTTT
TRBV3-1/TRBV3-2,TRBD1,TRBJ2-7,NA,CASSPGQKHEQYF,TGTGCCAGCAGCCCGGGACAGAAGCACGAGCAGTACTTC
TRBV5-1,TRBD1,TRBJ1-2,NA,CASSPGQGGSFYTF,TGCGCCAGCAGCCCCGGACAGGGTGGGTCCTTCTACACCTTC
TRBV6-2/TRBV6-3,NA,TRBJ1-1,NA,CASSYSSSGNTEAFF,TGTGCCAGCAGTTACTCGAGTTCAGGGAACACTGAAGCTTTCTTT
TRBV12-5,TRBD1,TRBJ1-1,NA,CASGLEGRGPAFF,TGTGCTAGTGGTTTGGAGGGCAGGGGGCCAGCTTTCTTT
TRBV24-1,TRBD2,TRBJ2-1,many,CATSDLPGTSGRDNEQFF,TGTGCCACCAGTGATTTGCCCGGGACTAGCGGGAGGGACAATGAGCAGTTCTTC
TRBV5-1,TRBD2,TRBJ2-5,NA,CASTGRAYQSYQETQYF,TGCGCCAGCACCGGGAGGGCCTACCAGTCGTACCAAGAGACCCAGTACTTC
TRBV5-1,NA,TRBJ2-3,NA,CASSDSDTQYF,TGCGCCAGCAGCGACTCAGATACGCAGTATTTT